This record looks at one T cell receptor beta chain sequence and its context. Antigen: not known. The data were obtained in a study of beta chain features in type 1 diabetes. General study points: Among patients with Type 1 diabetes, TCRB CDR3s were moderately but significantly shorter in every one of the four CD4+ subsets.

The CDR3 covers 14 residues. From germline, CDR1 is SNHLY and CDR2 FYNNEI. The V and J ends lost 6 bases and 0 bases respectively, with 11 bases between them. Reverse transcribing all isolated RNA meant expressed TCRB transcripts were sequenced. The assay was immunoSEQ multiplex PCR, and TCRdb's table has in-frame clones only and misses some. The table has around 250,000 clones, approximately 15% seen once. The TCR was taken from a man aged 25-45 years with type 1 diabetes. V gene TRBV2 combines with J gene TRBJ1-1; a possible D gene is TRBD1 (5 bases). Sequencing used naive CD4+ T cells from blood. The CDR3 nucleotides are TGTGCCAGCAGCACGGGGGGGATGAACACTGAAGCTTTCTTT. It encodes CASSTGGMNTEAFF. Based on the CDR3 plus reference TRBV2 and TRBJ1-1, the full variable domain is EPEVTQTPSHQVTQMGQEVILRCVPISNHLYFYWYRQILGQKVEFLVSFYNNEISEKSEIFDDQFSVERPDGSNFTLKIRSTKLEDSAMYFCASSTGGMNTEAFFGQGTRLTVV.